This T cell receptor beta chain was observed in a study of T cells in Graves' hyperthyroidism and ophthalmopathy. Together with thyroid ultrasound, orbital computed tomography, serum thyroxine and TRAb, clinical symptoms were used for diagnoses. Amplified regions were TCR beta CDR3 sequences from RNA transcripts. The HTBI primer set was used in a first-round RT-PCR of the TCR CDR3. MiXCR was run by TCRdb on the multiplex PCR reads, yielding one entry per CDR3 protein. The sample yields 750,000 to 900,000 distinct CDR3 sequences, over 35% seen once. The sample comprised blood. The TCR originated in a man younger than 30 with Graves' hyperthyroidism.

The CDR3 DNA sequence: TGTGCCAGCCCCTACGAGGGGCCGAATGAAAAACTGTTTTTT. Translation gives CASPYEGPNEKLFF. The V and J genes are TRBV2 and TRBJ1-4, with D perhaps matching TRBD1 (5 bases). CDR3 size: 14 residues. CDR1 is SNHLY and CDR2 is FYNNEI in the germline V gene. The V end lost 8 bases, the J end lost 5 bases, and 15 bases lay between the germline ends. Full variable domain (rest looked up from reference TRBV2 and TRBJ1-4): EPEVTQTPSHQVTQMGQEVILRCVPISNHLYFYWYRQILGQKVEFLVSFYNNEISEKSEIFDDQFSVERPDGSNFTLKIRSTKLEDSAMYFCASPYEGPNEKLFFGSGTQLSVL.